Presented here are 6 T cell receptor beta chains from one specimen sequenced in a study of shared clonotypes between healthy human individuals. Data came from immunoSEQ multiplex PCR; TCRdb stores just in-frame clones and leaves some out. The table shows around 700,000 clones, with roughly 73% occurring only once. Sequencing input: memory CD4+ T cells sorted from blood. Documented subset: CD45RA-negative fraction. The receptors stem from a woman in her 30s in good health.

The sample holds a few counts of this clone. The chain uses TRBV7-9 and TRBJ2-3; maybe TRBD2 (6 bases). Germline V CDR1 and CDR2: SEHNR, FQNEAQ (reference sequence). The CDR3 spans 14 residues. V gave up 8 bases and J gave up 4 bases, with 16 bases separating them. CDR3 loop: CASGAGSSADTQYF. DNA of the CDR3: TGTGCCAGCGGGGCCGGGAGTTCGGCAGATACGCAGTATTTT. Full variable domain (outside the CDR3, taken from reference TRBV7-9 and TRBJ2-3): DTGVSQNPRHKITKRGQNVTFRCDPISEHNRLYWYRQTLGQGPEFLTYFQNEAQLEKSRLLSDRFSAERPKGSFSTLEIQRTEQGDSAMYLCASGAGSSADTQYFGPGTRLTVL.

This chain uses TRBV11-2 with TRBJ2-1; 8 nucleotides match TRBD1. CDR1 is SGHAT, CDR2 FQNNGV, per germline. The length of the CDR3 is 15 residues. With V trimmed by 3 bases and J by 4 bases, 5 bases remained unmatched. CDR3 in DNA: TGTGCCAGCAGCTTTAGGCAGGGGGCTTACAATGAGCAGTTCTTC. It encodes CASSFRQGAYNEQFF.

This chain uses TRBV30 with TRBJ2-7, with a possible D match to TRBD2 (5 bases). Trimming stripped 3 bases from V and 3 bases from J, with 12 bases between. Germline CDR1 reads GTSNPN; CDR2 reads SVGIG (reference sequence). The CDR3 spans 13 residues. The CDR3 nucleotides are TGTGCCTGGAGAAAGCAGGACTTCTACGAGCAGTACTTC. Translating gives CAWRKQDFYEQYF.

The rearrangement links TRBV5-6 to TRBJ2-5, with TRBD2 matching over 14 bases. Trimming took 4 bases from V and 5 from J; bases not matched to a gene: 10. CDR3 length equals 17 residues. Germline CDR1 is SGHDT and CDR2 is YYEEEE. Here the CDR3 reads CASSLWTSGRLRETQYF. CDR3 DNA sequence: TGTGCCAGCAGCCTGTGGACTAGCGGGAGGCTCAGGGAGACCCAGTACTTC.

This chain joins TRBV28 and TRBJ2-6; either TRBD1 or TRBD2 may fit D (5 bases each). The CDR3 is made up of 14 amino acids. Per germline, CDR1 MDHEN and CDR2 SYDVKM. The V end lost 8 bases, the J end lost 0 bases, and 8 bases lay between the germline ends. The CDR3: CASLGTSGANVLTF. The CDR3 nucleotides read TGTGCCAGCCTAGGGACCTCTGGGGCCAACGTCCTGACTTTC.

J is TRBJ2-1 and V is TRBV7-9; D tentatively reads TRBD1 or TRBD2 (5 bases each). Germline-derived CDR1 and CDR2 are SEHNR and FQNEAQ (reference sequence). Trimming took 5 bases from V and 0 from J, leaving 14 bases between them. The CDR3 sequence is 16 residues long. The chain's CDR3 is CASSGGPSSSYNEQFF. The CDR3 coding sequence is TGTGCCAGCAGCGGGGGACCCTCCAGCTCCTACAATGAGCAGTTCTTC.